This T cell receptor (beta chain) was sequenced for a study of cytomegalovirus exposure and HLA in healthy donors. Study at large: The platform used for the 110 or so validation repertoires matched that of the roughly 630 first-cohort repertoires, a later analysis reported.

The protocol was immunoSEQ multiplex PCR, while the TCRdb copy is restricted to in-frame clones and leaves out a portion. The table has under 65,000 clones, roughly 95% seen once. Worth noting for this clone: Antigen unknown.

Broader study findings: Subsequent analysis of the 95 to 150 validation repertoires found a tendency for first-cohort TCR clusters to co-occur. Reported results showed that the classifier diagnosed cytomegalovirus status with high specificity and sensitivity.

Germline V gene data show CDR1 as SGHVS and CDR2 as FNYEAQ. This CDR3 contains 14 residues. The V end was cut by 3 bases, the J end by 6 bases, with 14 bases between. The chain carries TRBV7-6 and TRBJ1-2, with D perhaps matching TRBD1 (5 bases). This receptor was obtained from a woman aged 18-29 years in good health and CMV-seropositive. Material: PBMCs. The chain's CDR3 is CASSFGGGADGYTF. The CDR3 DNA sequence: TGTGCCAGCAGCTTTGGGGGGGGTGCCGATGGCTACACCTTC.